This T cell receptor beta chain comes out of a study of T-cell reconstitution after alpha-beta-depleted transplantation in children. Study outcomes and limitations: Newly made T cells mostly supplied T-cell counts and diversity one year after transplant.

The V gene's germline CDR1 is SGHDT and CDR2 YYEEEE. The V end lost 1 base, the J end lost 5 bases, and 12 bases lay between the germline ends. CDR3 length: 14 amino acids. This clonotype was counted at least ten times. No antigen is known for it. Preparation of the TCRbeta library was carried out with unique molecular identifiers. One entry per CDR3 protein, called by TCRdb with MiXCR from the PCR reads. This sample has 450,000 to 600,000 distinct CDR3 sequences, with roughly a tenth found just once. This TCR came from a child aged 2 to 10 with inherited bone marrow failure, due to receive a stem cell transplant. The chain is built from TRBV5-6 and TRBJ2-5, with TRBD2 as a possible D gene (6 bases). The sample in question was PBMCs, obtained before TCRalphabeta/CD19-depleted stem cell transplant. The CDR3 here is CASSLMQGGETQYF. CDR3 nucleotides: TGTGCCAGCAGCTTGATGCAGGGAGGTGAGACCCAGTACTTC.